Below, 25 T cell receptor beta chains from the same sample are listed, as sequenced in a study of metastatic and nonmetastatic thyroid tumors. TCRdb recomputed clones from the PCR reads via MiXCR. The repertoire holds 60,000 or so clones, with about 4% as singletons. Thyroid surgery had not been preceded by any treatment in any patient. Material for sequencing was blood. The receptors stem from a female donor with papillary thyroid cancer or a benign thyroid nodule (not recorded which). Some clones in this sample may be carry-over from other donors' samples.

This clone was detected many times. This chain joins TRBV28 and TRBJ2-7, with D possibly TRBD1 on 6 matching bases. The CDR3 runs to 13 residues. Trimming cost V 3 bases and J 0 bases, with 6 bases left between them. CDR1 and CDR2 (germline): MDHEN, SYDVKM. The CDR3 DNA sequence: TGTGCCAGCAGTTTGGACAGCTCCTACGAGCAGTACTTC. Translated, it gives CASSLDSSYEQYF.

This clone was counted ten times or more. V is TRBV7-9 and J is TRBJ2-2; D might be TRBD1 or TRBD2, each matching 5 bases. Per germline, CDR1 SEHNR and CDR2 FQNEAQ (reference sequence). Trimming cost V 11 bases and J 0 bases, with 13 bases left between them. This CDR3 contains 14 residues. The CDR3 DNA follows: TGTGCCCCACGGGACGTCGCGAACACCGGGGAGCTGTTTTTT. Residues: CAPRDVANTGELFF.

This clone has a count of ten or more. The chain carries TRBV28 and TRBJ2-3, with 11 bases lining up with TRBD2. The trim removed 5 bases at V and 6 bases at J, leaving 7 bases unmatched. This CDR3 contains 15 residues. Germline V gene data show CDR1 as MDHEN and CDR2 as SYDVKM. In nucleotides, the CDR3 is TGTGCCAGCAGTCGGATACTAGCGGGAGAGGATACGCAGTATTTT. It yields the protein CASSRILAGEDTQYF.

On this clone itself: One base away lies a much larger clone, so this may be a sequencing read error. The sample contains more than one DNA sequence encoding this CDR3. The V gene is TRBV18, the J gene TRBJ1-5, with a weak D call TRBD1 (5 bases). The germline CDR1 and CDR2 sequences are KGHSH and LQKENI. The CDR3 runs 15 residues. In nucleotides, the CDR3 is TGTGCCAGCTCACCAGGGGCGGGAGGCAATCAACCCCAGCATTTT. Protein: CASSPGAGGNQPQHF.

Turning to this clone: This may come from a read error, since a much larger clone is one base off. This chain uses TRBV10-1 with TRBJ1-5, with D possibly being TRBD1 (6 bases). This CDR3 spans 16 amino acids. Trimming took 7 bases from V and 11 from J, leaving 27 bases between them. Germline CDR1 reads WNHNN; CDR2 reads SYGVQD (reference sequence). In nucleotides, the CDR3 is TGCGCCAGCAAGCCGTGTGACAGGACTTCGGGGCAGGCCCAGCATTTT. Translation: CASKPCDRTSGQAQHF.

This clone was observed many times. The chain is built from TRBV4-1 and TRBJ2-7, with a weak D call TRBD2 (7 bases). CDR3 length equals 16 residues. The V end was cut by 1 base, the J end by 4 bases, with 17 bases between. Per germline, CDR1 MGHRA and CDR2 YSYEKL. The CDR3 DNA sequence: TGCGCCAGCAGCCAAGGGAGGGGGGGGGCGCGGTACGAGCAGTACTTC. Translated, it gives CASSQGRGGARYEQYF.

As concerns this clone: A read error may produce the germline difference seen at one junction end. Here the CDR3 DNA reads TGTGCCAGCAGCGGAGTCCTTGGGACAGATACGCAGTATTTT. Translation gives CASSGVLGTDTQYF. The genes are TRBV5-1 and TRBJ2-3, with a weak D call TRBD2 (5 bases). The CDR3 covers 14 residues. Germline V gene lookup returns CDR1 SGHRS and CDR2 YFSETQ.

Only a few counts were recorded for this clone. The chain uses TRBV6-1 and TRBJ2-1; the D is unclear. CDR1 is MNHNS and CDR2 is SASEGT in the germline V gene. Deletions cut 1 base from V and 3 bases from J, with 10 bases between. The CDR3 length is 15 residues. The CDR3: CASSEGWRNYNEQFF. The CDR3 region has the DNA TGTGCCAGCAGTGAAGGGTGGCGTAACTACAATGAGCAGTTCTTC.

This chain connects TRBV19 to TRBJ1-2; D remains unclear. V lost 6 bases and J lost 7, with 12 bases in between. The CDR3 is 12 residues long. Germline lookup yields CDR1 LNHDA and CDR2 SQIVND (reference sequence). CDR3 coding DNA: TGTGCCAGTAGATCCCCCGCAGGTGGCTACACCTTC. This translates into CASRSPAGGYTF.

The chain has TRBV20-1 and TRBJ2-3; TRBD2 matches at 12 bases. The CDR3 is 16 amino acids. Germline V gene data show CDR1 as DFQATT and CDR2 as SNEGSKA (reference sequence). The V segment lost 5 bases and the J segment 6 bases; nucleotides outside the gene matches: 12. The CDR3 sequence is CSAFNGLAGLEDTQYF. The CDR3, as DNA: TGCAGTGCTTTTAACGGACTAGCGGGATTAGAGGATACGCAGTATTTT.

This chain uses TRBV12-5 with TRBJ2-3; 12 positions match TRBD2. Germline CDR1 is LGHNT and CDR2 is FRNRAP. CDR3 size: 16 residues. The V gene end was trimmed by 5 bases and the J gene end by 5 bases; junction bases not matched to a gene: 8. The DNA of the CDR3 is TGTGCTAGTGGTATCCTAGCGGGAGGGGGAGTAGATACGCAGTATTTT. Translated, it gives CASGILAGGGVDTQYF.

This clone was counted at least ten times. This chain uses TRBV6-1 with TRBJ2-1, with no clear D. Trimming cost V 4 bases and J 4 bases, with 8 bases left between them. Germline V gene data show CDR1 as MNHNS and CDR2 as SASEGT. CDR3 length: 13 residues. The CDR3 bases are TGTGCCAGCAGTGGTAGACTGTACAATGAGCAGTTCTTC. Translating gives CASSGRLYNEQFF.

Regarding this clone: This may stem from a read error, because a much larger clone lies one nucleotide away. V gene TRBV15 combines with J gene TRBJ1-1; D gene ambiguous. The CDR3 length is 11 residues. V shed 2 bases and J shed 6 bases, with 4 bases lying between them. The germline V gene has CDR1 LNHNV and CDR2 YYDKDF (reference sequence). In DNA form, the CDR3 reads TGTGCCACCAGCAGACATGCTGAAGCTTTCTTT. This encodes CATSRHAEAFF. The full variable domain, completed using reference TRBV15 and TRBJ1-1, is DAMVIQNPRYQVTQFGKPVTLSCSQTLNHNVMYWYQQKSSQAPKLLFHYYDKDFNNEADTPDNFQSRRPNTSFCFLDIRSPGLGDTAMYLCATSRHAEAFFGQGTRLTVV.

At least ten counts were recorded for this clone. This chain uses TRBV5-4 with TRBJ1-2, with a possible D match to TRBD1 (6 bases). CDR1 and CDR2 (germline): SGHNT, YYREEE (reference sequence). There are 13 residues in the CDR3. The germline V and J ends were trimmed by 3 bases and 8 bases, with 14 bases remaining between them. The DNA of the CDR3 is TGTGCCAGCAGCTCGGTCAGGGGTTGGGGCTACACCTTC. It specifies CASSSVRGWGYTF.

The chain employs TRBV20-1 and TRBJ2-1; 10 bases agree with TRBD2. This CDR3 comprises 19 residues. CDR1 and CDR2 from the germline V gene are DFQATT and SNEGSKA (reference sequence). The V and J ends lost 0 bases and 5 bases, in that order; junction bases with no gene match: 16. CDR3 sequence (DNA): TGCAGTGCTAGAGATGGTTGGGGTGCTAGCGGGAGAATCGACAATGAGCAGTTCTTC. Its translation: CSARDGWGASGRIDNEQFF.

This clone came up many times. The chain employs TRBV6-1 and TRBJ2-3; possibly TRBD2 for D (6 bases). V shed 5 bases and J shed 1 base, with 22 bases lying between them. Germline V gene data show CDR1 as MNHNS and CDR2 as SASEGT. This CDR3 is 18 amino acids long. Written as DNA, the CDR3 is TGTGCCAGCAGTTCAGGCGCGGGGAGAGAAAAAGGCACAGATACGCAGTATTTT. Amino acid sequence: CASSSGAGREKGTDTQYF.

The sample holds a few counts of this clone. Sequence at one end of the junction differs from germline and may be a read error. The chain uses TRBV6-1 and TRBJ1-4; TRBD1 matches 8 bases. Germline loops: CDR1 MNHNS, CDR2 SASEGT. The CDR3 has 14 amino acids. CDR3 DNA sequence: TGTGTCAGCAGGGCCGGTACAGGGGGTGAAAAACTGTTTTTT. It encodes CVSRAGTGGEKLFF.

The V gene is TRBV2, the J gene TRBJ2-1, with 13 bases fitting TRBD2. V shed 7 bases and J 10 bases; nucleotides not matched to a gene: 10. Germline CDR1 and CDR2: SNHLY and FYNNEI. The CDR3 totals 15 residues. The CDR3 loop reads CASTDGLAGVGEQFF. The DNA of the CDR3 is TGTGCCAGCACGGACGGACTAGCGGGAGTCGGGGAGCAGTTCTTC.

This clone was counted at least ten times. The J gene is TRBJ1-5, the V gene TRBV7-8; D perhaps matches TRBD1 (5 bases). Trimming cost V 1 base and J 7 bases, with 14 bases left between them. Germline V gene lookup returns CDR1 SGHVS and CDR2 FQNEAQ. The CDR3 has 15 residues. Here the CDR3 reads CASSLEGRDGQPQHF. For the CDR3, the DNA is TGTGCCAGCAGCTTAGAGGGCAGGGACGGACAGCCCCAGCATTTT.

This clone was seen ten or more times. The chain uses TRBV5-8 and TRBJ1-1; 7 positions agree with TRBD1. The germline V gene encodes CDR1 SGHTS and CDR2 YDEGEE. There are 16 residues in the CDR3. J lost 1 base, V lost 4 bases, and 10 bases had no gene match. This chain's CDR3 is CASSHGTERRNTEAFF. The CDR3, as DNA: TGTGCCAGCAGCCACGGGACAGAAAGGAGGAACACTGAAGCTTTCTTT.

Ten or more counts support this clone. The V and J genes are TRBV6-1 and TRBJ1-5; a weak D match, TRBD1 (6 bases). Germline V CDR1 and CDR2: MNHNS, SASEGT. The CDR3 contains 14 residues. V lost 4 bases, J lost 5 bases, and 12 bases lay in between. CDR3 sequence reads: CASSVQGFYQPQHF. As DNA, the CDR3 is TGTGCCAGCAGTGTACAGGGTTTCTATCAGCCCCAGCATTTT.

The table lists this clone with many counts. This chain joins TRBV20-1 and TRBJ2-7, with TRBD1 identical over 9 bases. This CDR3 has 13 residues. Germline CDR1 is DFQATT and CDR2 is SNEGSKA (reference sequence). The V gene end was trimmed by 1 base and the J gene end by 9 bases; junction bases not matched to a gene: 7. The CDR3 DNA follows: TGCAGTGCTAGAGGGGGACAGGGCTTGGGGCAGTACTTC. Amino acids: CSARGGQGLGQYF.

This clone was counted many times. The rearrangement uses TRBV5-1 and TRBJ2-5, with a weak D call TRBD1 (7 bases). V was trimmed by 4 bases and J by 5 bases, leaving 15 bases between them. The CDR3 covers 14 residues. CDR1 SGHRS and CDR2 YFSETQ come from the germline V gene. The CDR3 sequence is CASSAGTAGETQYF. The DNA for the CDR3 is TGCGCCAGCAGCGCGGGGACAGCCGGGGAGACCCAGTACTTC.

This clone has a handful of counts. This may be a read error: a much more frequent sequence differs by one nucleotide. CDR3 DNA sequence: TGTGCCAGCAGTTTCCTACAGGGGGCTAATGAAAGACTGTTTTTT. It encodes CASSFLQGANERLFF. The rearrangement links TRBV27 to TRBJ1-4; 9 nucleotides agree with TRBD1. From germline, CDR1 is MNHEY and CDR2 SMNVEV (reference sequence). This CDR3 is 15 amino acids long.

The sample holds many counts of this clone. J is TRBJ2-3 and V is TRBV4-1, with 9 bases fitting TRBD2. Germline CDR1 MGHRA, CDR2 YSYEKL. The CDR3 sequence is 16 residues long. V trimming: 6 bases; J trimming: 6 bases; junction bases outside the gene matches: 13. The CDR3 reads CASSQLSGRNSDTQYF. The CDR3 region has the DNA TGCGCCAGCAGTCAGCTTAGCGGGAGAAATAGTGATACGCAGTATTTT.